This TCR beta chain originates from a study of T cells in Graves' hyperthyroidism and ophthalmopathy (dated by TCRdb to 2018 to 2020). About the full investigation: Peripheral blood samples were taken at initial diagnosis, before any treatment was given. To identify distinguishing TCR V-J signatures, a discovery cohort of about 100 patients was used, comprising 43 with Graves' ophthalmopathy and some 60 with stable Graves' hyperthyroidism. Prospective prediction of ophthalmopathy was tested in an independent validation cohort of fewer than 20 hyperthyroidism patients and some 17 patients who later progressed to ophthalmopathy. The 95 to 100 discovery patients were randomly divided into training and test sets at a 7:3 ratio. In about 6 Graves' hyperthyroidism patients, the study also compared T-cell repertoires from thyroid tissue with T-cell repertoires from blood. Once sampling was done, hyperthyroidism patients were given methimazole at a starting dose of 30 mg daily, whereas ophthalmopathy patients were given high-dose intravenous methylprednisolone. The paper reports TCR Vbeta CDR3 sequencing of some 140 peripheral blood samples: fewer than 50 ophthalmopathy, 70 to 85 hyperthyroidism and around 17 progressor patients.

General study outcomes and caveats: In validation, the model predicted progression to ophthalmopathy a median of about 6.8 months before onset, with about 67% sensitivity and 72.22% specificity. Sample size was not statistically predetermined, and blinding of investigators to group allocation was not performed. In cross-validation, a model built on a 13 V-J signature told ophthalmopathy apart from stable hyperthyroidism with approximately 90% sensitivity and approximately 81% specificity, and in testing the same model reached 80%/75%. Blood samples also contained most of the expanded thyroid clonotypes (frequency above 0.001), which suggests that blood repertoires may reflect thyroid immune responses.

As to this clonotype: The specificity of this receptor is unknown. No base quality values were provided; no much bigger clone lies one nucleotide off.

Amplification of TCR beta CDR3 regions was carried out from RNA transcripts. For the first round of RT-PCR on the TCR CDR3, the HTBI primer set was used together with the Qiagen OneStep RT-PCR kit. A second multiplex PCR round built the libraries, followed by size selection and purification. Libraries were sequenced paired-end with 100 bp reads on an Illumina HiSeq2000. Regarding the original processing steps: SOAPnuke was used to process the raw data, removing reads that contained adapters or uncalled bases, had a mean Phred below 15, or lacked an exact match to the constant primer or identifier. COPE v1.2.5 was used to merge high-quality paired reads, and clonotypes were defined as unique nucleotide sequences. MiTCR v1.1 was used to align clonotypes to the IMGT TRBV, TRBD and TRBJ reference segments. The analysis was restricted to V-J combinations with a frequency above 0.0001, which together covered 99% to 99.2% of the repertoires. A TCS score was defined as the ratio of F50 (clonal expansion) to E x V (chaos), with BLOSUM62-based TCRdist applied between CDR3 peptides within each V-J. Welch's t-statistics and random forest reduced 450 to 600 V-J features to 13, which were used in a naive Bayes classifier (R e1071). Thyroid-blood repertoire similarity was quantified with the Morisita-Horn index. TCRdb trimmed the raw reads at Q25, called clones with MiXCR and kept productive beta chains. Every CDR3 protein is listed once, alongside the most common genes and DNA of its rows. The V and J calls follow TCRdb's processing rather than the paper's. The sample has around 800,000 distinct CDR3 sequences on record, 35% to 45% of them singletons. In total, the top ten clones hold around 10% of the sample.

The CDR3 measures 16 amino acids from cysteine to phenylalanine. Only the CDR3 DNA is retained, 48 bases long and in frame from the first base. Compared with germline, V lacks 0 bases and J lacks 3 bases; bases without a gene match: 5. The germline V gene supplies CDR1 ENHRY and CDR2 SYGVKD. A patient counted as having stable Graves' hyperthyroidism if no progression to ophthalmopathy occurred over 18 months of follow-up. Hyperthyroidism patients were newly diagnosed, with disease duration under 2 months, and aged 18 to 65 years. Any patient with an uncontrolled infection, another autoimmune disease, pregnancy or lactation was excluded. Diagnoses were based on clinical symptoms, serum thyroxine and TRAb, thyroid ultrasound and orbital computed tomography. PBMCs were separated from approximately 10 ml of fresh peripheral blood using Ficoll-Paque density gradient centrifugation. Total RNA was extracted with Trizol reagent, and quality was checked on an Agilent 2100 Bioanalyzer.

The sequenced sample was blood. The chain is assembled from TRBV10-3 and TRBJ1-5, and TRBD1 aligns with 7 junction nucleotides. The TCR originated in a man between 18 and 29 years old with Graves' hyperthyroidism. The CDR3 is CAISESHTGDNQPQHF. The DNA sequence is TGTGCCATCAGTGAGTCGCATACAGGGGACAATCAGCCCCAGCATTTT.